These 12 T cell receptor beta chains were all obtained from the same sample, sequenced in a study of cytomegalovirus exposure and HLA in healthy donors. Researchers ran the PCR with 60 Vbeta and 13 Jbeta primers. TCRdb's copy holds only in-frame clones and misses some; the assay was immunoSEQ multiplex PCR. The table has more than 80,000 clones, 70% to 80% seen once; the top ten hold roughly 3.6%. Source material: PBMCs. These receptor sequences come from a man in his fifties or sixties in good health and CMV-seronegative.

The sample holds a few counts of this clone. V gene TRBV4-2 combines with J gene TRBJ1-2, with 12 bases aligning to TRBD1. Germline lookup yields CDR1 LGHNA and CDR2 YNFKEQ. There are 15 residues in the CDR3. V shed 2 bases and J 8 bases; nucleotides not matched to a gene: 6. The CDR3 coding sequence is TGTGCCAGCAGCCAACCGGGACAGGGGGCATGGGGCTACACCTTC. The encoded protein is CASSQPGQGAWGYTF.

This clone was picked up a small number of times. The chain combines TRBV5-6 with TRBJ1-6; TRBD1 might be the D (5 bases). Germline assignment: CDR1 SGHDT and CDR2 YYEEEE. V lost 0 bases to trimming and J lost 10 bases, with 17 bases between them. There are 16 residues in the CDR3. The CDR3 nucleotides are TGTGCCAGCAGCTTGGAGGGGCTTGGTAGTAGGTCACCCCTCCACTTT. This sequence encodes CASSLEGLGSRSPLHF. The full variable domain, with the rest looked up from reference TRBV5-6 and TRBJ1-6, is DAGVTQSPTHLIKTRGQQVTLRCSPKSGHDTVSWYQQALGQGPQFIFQYYEEEERQRGNFPDRFSGHQFPNYSSELNVNALLLGDSALYLCASSLEGLGSRSPLHFGNGTRLTVT.

This chain links TRBV4-1 with TRBJ2-2, with TRBD1 matching over 8 bases. This CDR3 has 16 residues. The V segment lost 4 bases and the J segment 2 bases; nucleotides outside the gene matches: 6. Germline values: CDR1 MGHRA, CDR2 YSYEKL. Here the CDR3 DNA reads TGCGCCAGCAGCCTTTCGGGACAGGCAAACACCGGGGAGCTGTTTTTT. It is translated as CASSLSGQANTGELFF.

The chain is built from TRBV5-1 and TRBJ1-4; D is ambiguous. This CDR3 is built from 16 residues. Germline assignment: CDR1 SGHRS and CDR2 YFSETQ. V lost 1 base and J 0 bases, leaving 10 bases between the germline ends. CDR3 nucleotides: TGCGCCAGCAGCTTGAGAGGAGCCGCAACTAATGAAAAACTGTTTTTT. Its translation: CASSLRGAATNEKLFF.

The sample holds a few counts of this clone. This rearrangement joins TRBV6-5 to TRBJ2-5, with 7 bases aligning to TRBD2. This CDR3 has 16 amino acids. V was pared by 0 bases and J by 4 bases, with 8 bases of the junction left unmatched. Germline V gene data show CDR1 as MNHEY and CDR2 as SVGAGI. This CDR3 reads CASSYSGAGERETQYF. CDR3 bases: TGTGCCAGCAGTTACTCAGGCGCGGGGGAACGAGAGACCCAGTACTTC.

The rearrangement joins TRBV13 to TRBJ1-1, with D hard to call. This CDR3 region has 14 residues. The germline V gene encodes CDR1 PRHDT and CDR2 FYEKMQ (reference sequence). The V end lost 3 bases, the J end lost 4 bases, and 12 bases lay between the germline ends. CDR3 amino acids: CASSFRDWGTEAFF. The CDR3 DNA is TGTGCCAGCAGCTTCCGGGATTGGGGCACTGAAGCTTTCTTT.

The chain carries TRBV5-6 and TRBJ2-1, with 16 bases matching TRBD2. V gave up 1 base and J gave up 9 bases; unmatched junction bases: 7. The CDR3 length is 17 residues. CDR1 is SGHDT and CDR2 is YYEEEE in the germline V gene. In DNA, the CDR3 is TGTGCCAGCAGCTTGCCGGGACTAGCGGGGGGGCCTGGTGAGCAGTTCTTC. Translating it yields CASSLPGLAGGPGEQFF.

V and J are TRBV18 and TRBJ1-2; 11 bases map to TRBD1. Per the germline V gene, CDR1 is KGHSH and CDR2 is LQKENI. This CDR3 spans 16 amino acids. V shed 8 bases, J shed 4 bases, and the junction held 12 bases outside the gene matches. The CDR3 is CASTGSGTGGSYGYTF. CDR3 bases: TGTGCCAGCACAGGATCCGGGACAGGGGGGAGCTATGGCTACACCTTC.

This chain uses TRBV9 with TRBJ2-6; D gene unclear. This CDR3 is 17 amino acids long. V gave up 0 bases and J gave up 0 bases, with 10 bases separating them. Germline lookup yields CDR1 SGDLS and CDR2 YYNGEE. The CDR3 DNA reads TGTGCCAGCAGCGTAGTCCAGGATAGCTCTGGGGCCAACGTCCTGACTTTC. This sequence encodes CASSVVQDSSGANVLTF.

This chain uses TRBV5-6 with TRBJ2-3; TRBD2 matches at 9 bases. The germline CDR1 and CDR2 sequences are SGHDT and YYEEEE. Trimming removed 0 bases from V and 2 bases from J; junction bases left unmatched: 4. There are 16 residues in the CDR3. CDR3 DNA sequence: TGTGCCAGCAGCTTGGGAGCGGGGGGCCACACAGATACGCAGTATTTT. As protein: CASSLGAGGHTDTQYF. The whole variable domain, filled in from reference TRBV5-6 and TRBJ2-3, reads DAGVTQSPTHLIKTRGQQVTLRCSPKSGHDTVSWYQQALGQGPQFIFQYYEEEERQRGNFPDRFSGHQFPNYSSELNVNALLLGDSALYLCASSLGAGGHTDTQYFGPGTRLTVL.

This clone was seen more than once but under ten times. This chain joins TRBV10-3 and TRBJ1-1; 9 bases agree with TRBD1. Trimming removed 5 bases from V and 4 bases from J; junction bases left unmatched: 2. The CDR3 covers 13 residues. In germline, CDR1 is ENHRY, CDR2 SYGVKD. The DNA for the CDR3 is TGTGCCATCAGTCTACAGGGGGCCACTGAAGCTTTCTTT. Translated, it gives CAISLQGATEAFF.

The CDR3, as DNA: TGTGCCAGCAGTCCCTACCCCCGGGAGCTGTTTTTT. This encodes CASSPYPRELFF. This rearrangement joins TRBV6-5 to TRBJ2-2; D uncertain. Germline loops: CDR1 MNHEY, CDR2 SVGAGI. This CDR3 spans 12 amino acids. The V end was cut by 5 bases, the J end by 9 bases, with 10 bases between.